The 27 T cell receptor beta chains presented below share a single source sample, sequenced in a study of T cell responses to AZD1222 COVID-19 vaccine. Using immunoSEQ multiplex PCR, the repertoire was profiled, and TCRdb retains in-frame clones only, with some absent. The data show 96,000 or so clones, roughly nine tenths seen once. This sample comprised peripheral blood, obtained on day 0 of AZD1222 vaccination. The origin of the receptors is an adult in good health.

The chain recombines TRBV5-1 with TRBJ1-2; 10 bases map to TRBD1. Germline values: CDR1 SGHRS, CDR2 YFSETQ. CDR3 length equals 17 residues. The J segment lost 0 bases and the V segment lost 4 bases, leaving 9 bases of the junction unmatched. For the CDR3, the DNA is TGCGCCAGCAGCCCGGCGACAGGGGGCCAAGCTAACTATGGCTACACCTTC. Translation: CASSPATGGQANYGYTF.

As regards this clone: One end of the junction is discordant with germline, which a read error may explain. The V call is TRBV7-7, the J call TRBJ2-5; a weak D match, TRBD2 (6 bases). The CDR3 sequence is 15 residues long. CDR1 is SSHAT, CDR2 FNYEAQ, per germline (reference sequence). CDR3 protein: CASSPSGGSGETQYF. CDR3 bases: TGTGCTAGCAGCCCCAGTGGGGGGTCCGGAGAGACCCAGTACTTC.

The rearrangement joins TRBV5-1 to TRBJ1-2, with 9 bases that match TRBD1. The CDR3 loop spans 15 amino acids. Germline-derived CDR1 and CDR2 are SGHRS and YFSETQ. Unmatched junction bases numbered 9, after V lost 1 base and J lost 8 bases. The CDR3 sequence: CASSLLVQGARGYTF. The CDR3 DNA reads TGCGCCAGCAGCTTGTTAGTACAGGGGGCGCGGGGCTACACCTTC.

V and J are TRBV7-8 and TRBJ2-7, with D unresolved. Germline assignment: CDR1 SGHVS and CDR2 FQNEAQ. This CDR3 has 13 amino acids. Trimming cost V 0 bases and J 3 bases, with 6 bases left between them. The CDR3 loop is CASSLALHYEQYF. CDR3 bases: TGTGCCAGCAGCTTAGCGCTGCACTACGAGCAGTACTTC.

The chain couples TRBV13 to TRBJ1-3; 7 bases are a match to TRBD1. Trimming cost V 7 bases and J 0 bases; bases outside gene matches: 6. The CDR3 runs 15 residues. Germline V gene lookup returns CDR1 PRHDT and CDR2 FYEKMQ (reference sequence). CDR3 nucleotides: TGTGCCAGCAACCGAGGGGGCTACTCTGGAAACACCATATATTTT. Translation: CASNRGGYSGNTIYF. Full variable domain (rest looked up from reference TRBV13 and TRBJ1-3): AAGVIQSPRHLIKEKRETATLKCYPIPRHDTVYWYQQGPGQDPQFLISFYEKMQSDKGSIPDRFSAQQFSDYHSELNMSSLELGDSALYFCASNRGGYSGNTIYFGEGSWLTVV.

J is TRBJ2-2 and V is TRBV5-4, with D possibly matching TRBD1 (5 bases). Per the germline V gene, CDR1 is SGHNT and CDR2 is YYREEE (reference sequence). CDR3 length: 13 residues. The V end lost 4 bases, the J end lost 1 base, and 5 bases lay between the germline ends. The CDR3 sequence: CASSRGNTGELFF. The DNA for the CDR3 is TGTGCCAGCAGCAGGGGGAACACCGGGGAGCTGTTTTTT.

V and J are TRBV6-5 and TRBJ2-5; D is ambiguous. In germline, CDR1 is MNHEY, CDR2 SVGAGI. V dropped 2 bases and J dropped 4 bases, with 14 bases sitting between them. The CDR3 spans 15 residues. CDR3 protein: CASSYQHSVRETQYF. As DNA, the CDR3 is TGTGCCAGCAGTTACCAACACAGCGTGCGAGAGACCCAGTACTTC.

J is TRBJ2-7 and V is TRBV27, with a tentative D call TRBD2 (5 bases). V shed 1 base and J shed 5 bases, with 12 bases lying between them. Germline V lookup: CDR1 MNHEY, CDR2 SMNVEV (reference sequence). This CDR3 contains 14 residues. The CDR3 nucleotides are TGTGCCAGCAGTTTATTCCGGGGAATCAACGAGCAGTACTTC. This translates into CASSLFRGINEQYF.

J is TRBJ1-2 and V is TRBV6-5, with TRBD1 matching over 7 bases. Germline V gene data show CDR1 as MNHEY and CDR2 as SVGAGI. Trimming cost V 6 bases and J 3 bases; bases outside gene matches: 4. The CDR3 totals 13 residues. CDR3 nucleotide sequence: TGTGCCAGCAGGATTACAGGGGACTATGGCTACACCTTC. Translated, it gives CASRITGDYGYTF.

This chain uses TRBV18 with TRBJ1-2, with TRBD1 as a possible D gene (6 bases). Trimming cost V 3 bases and J 2 bases, with 16 bases left between them. Germline CDR1 reads KGHSH; CDR2 reads LQKENI. This CDR3 has 16 residues. CDR3 DNA sequence: TGTGCCAGCTCACCGATAAAGGGACATATGAACTATGGCTACACCTTC. Protein sequence: CASSPIKGHMNYGYTF.

The rearrangement uses TRBV6-5 and TRBJ1-1, with D perhaps TRBD1 (5 bases). Germline CDR1 reads MNHEY; CDR2 reads SVGAGI. V was clipped by 8 bases and J by 5 bases, with 15 bases between them. CDR3 size: 13 residues. The CDR3: CASFRGGGTEAFF. The CDR3 nucleotides read TGTGCCAGCTTCCGGGGCGGGGGGACTGAAGCTTTCTTT.

In DNA, the CDR3 is TGTGCCAGCAGTTCTATTTCAGCGGCTGGAAACACCATATATTTT. This codes for CASSSISAAGNTIYF. The chain joins TRBV28 to TRBJ1-3; D is unresolved. CDR3 length: 15 residues. The germline V gene encodes CDR1 MDHEN and CDR2 SYDVKM. Between the trimmed V and J ends, which lost 4 bases and 2 bases, there was a span of 12 bases.

V and J are TRBV3-1 (or the pseudogene TRBV3-2) and TRBJ2-3; 12 nucleotides match TRBD2. Germline loops: CDR1 LGHDT, CDR2 YNNKEL (reference sequence). Trimming took 1 base from V and 1 from J; bases not matched to a gene: 0. The CDR3 totals 16 residues. The CDR3 region is CASSQGLAGGTDTQYF. CDR3 sequence (DNA): TGTGCCAGCAGCCAAGGACTAGCGGGGGGCACAGATACGCAGTATTTT.

V gene TRBV21-1 combines with J gene TRBJ1-3; TRBD1, as called in the table, went unchecked against the DNA. TRBV21-1 is shown as a pseudogene. The CDR3 is 15 residues long. CDR3 bases: TGTGCCAGCAGCCACAGGGGGAACCCTGGAAACACCATATATTTT. Amino acid sequence: CASSHRGNPGNTIYF.

V usage is TRBV2 and J usage is TRBJ1-2; D not resolved. Germline V gives CDR1 SNHLY, CDR2 FYNNEI. The CDR3 has 15 amino acids. V was trimmed by 5 bases and J by 4 bases, leaving 17 bases between them. CDR3 nucleotides: TGTGCCAGCAGTCAATGGACTCAACCCGGCTATGGCTACACCTTC. Protein: CASSQWTQPGYGYTF.

This chain uses TRBV5-1 with TRBJ2-1; 9 bases line up with TRBD1. With 10 bases clipped from V and 2 bases from J, the junction kept 7 bases outside the gene matches. There are 14 residues in the CDR3. Germline CDR1 reads SGHRS; CDR2 reads YFSETQ. The CDR3 DNA reads as TGCGCCTGTACCCGGACAGGGGCCTACAATGAGCAGTTCTTC. It translates to CACTRTGAYNEQFF.

In its sample, this clone was seen once. CDR3 amino acids: CASSQGGFGYTF. The CDR3 DNA is TGTGCCAGCAGCCAGGGGGGATTCGGCTACACCTTC. The chain has TRBV4-2 and TRBJ1-2, with D maybe TRBD1 (5 bases). With 3 bases removed from V and 8 bases from J, the gap between germline ends came to 10 bases. The CDR3 has 12 amino acids. Germline values: CDR1 LGHNA, CDR2 YNFKEQ.

The chain joins TRBV11-1 to TRBJ2-5; D call uncertain. Trimming left V 1 base short and J 2 bases short, with 5 bases between. CDR3 length: 13 amino acids. Germline CDR1 reads SGHAT; CDR2 reads FQDESV (reference sequence). In DNA form, the CDR3 reads TGTGCCAGCAGCTTAGAGCTACAAGAGACCCAGTACTTC. Translation gives CASSLELQETQYF.

The chain uses TRBV24-1 and TRBJ2-3; the D call may be TRBD1 or TRBD2 (5 bases each). Trimming removed 2 bases from V and 0 bases from J, with 11 bases in between. The CDR3 runs to 16 residues. Germline CDR1 and CDR2: KGHDR and SFDVKD. DNA for the CDR3: TGTGCCACCAGTGATTCGAGGGGAAGTAGCACAGATACGCAGTATTTT. Its translation: CATSDSRGSSTDTQYF.

The chain is built from TRBV7-9 and TRBJ1-2, with 9 bases identical to TRBD1. V dropped 4 bases and J dropped 2; count of bases not matched to a gene: 5. Germline CDR1 is SEHNR and CDR2 is FQNEAQ (reference sequence). This CDR3 has 15 residues. DNA for the CDR3: TGTGCCAGCAGCTCATGGACAGGGGCAAACTATGGCTACACCTTC. Amino acid sequence: CASSSWTGANYGYTF. The variable domain in full, with the rest retrieved from reference TRBV7-9 and TRBJ1-2, is DTGVSQNPRHKITKRGQNVTFRCDPISEHNRLYWYRQTLGQGPEFLTYFQNEAQLEKSRLLSDRFSAERPKGSFSTLEIQRTEQGDSAMYLCASSSWTGANYGYTFGSGTRLTVV.

V usage is TRBV7-2 and J usage is TRBJ1-2; 10 nucleotides match TRBD1. The trim removed 5 bases at V and 6 bases at J, leaving 9 bases unmatched. Per germline, CDR1 SGHTA and CDR2 FQGNSA. The CDR3 runs 15 residues. For the CDR3, the DNA is TGTGCCAGCAGCCCCCGACAGGGGGCCAGGGATGGCTACACCTTC. Residues: CASSPRQGARDGYTF.

This clone was seen more than once but under ten times. V usage is TRBV5-4 and J usage is TRBJ1-5; perhaps TRBD1 as D (6 bases). Germline V gene data show CDR1 as SGHNT and CDR2 as YYREEE (reference sequence). CDR3 length: 14 amino acids. V gave up 4 bases and J gave up 3 bases, with 11 bases separating them. The CDR3 coding sequence is TGTGCCAGCAGCGACAGGCAAGACAATCAGCCCCAGCATTTT. Translating gives CASSDRQDNQPQHF.

V is TRBV19 and J is TRBJ2-1; perhaps TRBD2 as D (6 bases). V was cut by 8 bases and J by 3 bases, with 14 bases left in between. The CDR3 contains 14 residues. Germline V gene sequence: CDR1 LNHDA, CDR2 SQIVND (reference sequence). The CDR3 spells CASLRGKGYNEQFF. The CDR3, as DNA: TGTGCCAGTCTTCGGGGGAAGGGCTACAATGAGCAGTTCTTC.

The V call is TRBV2, the J call TRBJ1-4; unclear D gene. The CDR3 is 13 amino acids. Germline CDR1 is SNHLY and CDR2 is FYNNEI. V lost 7 bases and J 3 bases, leaving 9 bases between the germline ends. This chain's CDR3 is CASKGQSNEKLFF. In nucleotides, the CDR3 is TGTGCCAGCAAGGGCCAGTCTAATGAAAAACTGTTTTTT.

The chain links TRBV29-1 to TRBJ2-5, with D possibly being TRBD1 (7 bases). CDR1 is SQVTM and CDR2 is ANQGSEA in the germline V gene. This CDR3 region has 13 residues. V was cut by 1 base and J by 2 bases, with 8 bases left in between. DNA of the CDR3: TGCAGCGTTGAAGCAGGGGGGCAAGAGACCCAGTACTTC. This gives the protein CSVEAGGQETQYF.

The V and J genes are TRBV28 and TRBJ1-2; 7 nucleotides match TRBD1. The CDR3 is 12 residues long. The V and J ends lost 6 bases and 8 bases, in that order; junction bases with no gene match: 6. Germline CDR1 is MDHEN and CDR2 is SYDVKM. The CDR3 here is CASRSTGEGYTF. CDR3 DNA: TGTGCCAGCAGGTCCACAGGGGAGGGCTACACCTTC.

The V gene is TRBV4-3, the J gene TRBJ2-3; D gene ambiguous. The CDR3 extends over 15 amino acids. With 0 bases removed from V and 5 bases from J, the gap between germline ends came to 12 bases. Germline V gene sequence: CDR1 LGHNA, CDR2 YSLEER. The CDR3 nucleotides are TGCGCCAGCAGCCAAGAAGGAAGAGGTTTAGATACGCAGTATTTT. It is translated as CASSQEGRGLDTQYF.